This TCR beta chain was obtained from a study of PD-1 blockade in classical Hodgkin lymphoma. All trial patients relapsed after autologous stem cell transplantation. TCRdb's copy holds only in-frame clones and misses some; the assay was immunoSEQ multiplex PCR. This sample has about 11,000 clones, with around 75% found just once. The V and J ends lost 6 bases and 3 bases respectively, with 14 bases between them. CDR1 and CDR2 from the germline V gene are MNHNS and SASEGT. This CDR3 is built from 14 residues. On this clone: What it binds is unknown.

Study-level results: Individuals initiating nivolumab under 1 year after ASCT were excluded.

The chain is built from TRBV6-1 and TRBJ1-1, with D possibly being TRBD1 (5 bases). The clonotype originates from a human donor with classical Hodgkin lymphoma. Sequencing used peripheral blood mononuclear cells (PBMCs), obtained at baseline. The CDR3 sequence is CASRWTSTDTEAFF. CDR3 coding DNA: TGTGCCAGCAGGTGGACAAGCACGGACACTGAAGCTTTCTTT.